The clone carrying this TCR beta chain was recorded a few times. This sample is part of a study of Ad26.COV2.S vaccination and SARS-CoV-2 variants. The germline V gene encodes CDR1 GTSNPN and CDR2 SVGIG (reference sequence). V was shortened by 0 bases and J by 3 bases, with 9 bases between the two germline ends. The CDR3 extends over 13 amino acids. The treatment here: around 19 received Ad26.COV2.S at low or high dose, single or two shots; five or six received placebo; per-sample allocation not given. Vaccine and placebo recipients were sampled on day 63 after the first injection. Clones were sequenced by immunoSEQ multiplex PCR, and TCRdb holds only the in-frame ones, with some missing. The profile shows roughly 250,000 clones, roughly nine tenths of them singletons.

J is TRBJ2-7 and V is TRBV30; no definite D call. The clonotype comes from a person between 18 and 65 years old who received the Ad26.COV2.S COVID-19 vaccine or a placebo. This sample comprised peripheral blood, obtained in a trial of Ad26.COV2.S vaccine versus placebo. For the CDR3, the DNA is TGTGCCTGGAGTGTTCGTACTCTCTACGAGCAGTACTTC. Translation gives CAWSVRTLYEQYF.